A selection of T cell receptor beta chains follows, all from one sample in a study of T cell responses to AZD1222 COVID-19 vaccine. Only in-frame clones appear in the TCRdb table, and some are missing; sequencing was by immunoSEQ multiplex PCR. The sample consists of roughly 130,000 clones, 75% to 90% of them appearing once. This sample comprised peripheral blood, obtained on day 0 of AZD1222 vaccination. The source is an adult in good health. CDR3s include the opening cysteine and the closing phenylalanine or tryptophan.

CDR3 length: 12; V gene: TRBV11-3; J gene: TRBJ2-7; CDR3 protein: CASSFPSYEQYF
CDR3 length: 16; V gene: TRBV12-2; J gene: TRBJ2-7; CDR3 protein: CASRLHRQGPLYEQYF
CDR3 length: 15; V gene: TRBV3-1/TRBV3-2; J gene: TRBJ2-7; CDR3 protein: CASSRGTSGGYEQYF
CDR3 length: 14; V gene: TRBV7-9; J gene: TRBJ1-1; CDR3 protein: CASSLVTGTDEAFF
CDR3 length: 17; V gene: TRBV29-1; J gene: TRBJ2-1; CDR3 protein: CSAAGGTRVVSYNEQFF
CDR3 length: 14; V gene: TRBV27; J gene: TRBJ2-3; CDR3 protein: CASSLGVSTDTQYF
CDR3 length: 14; V gene: TRBV5-1; J gene: TRBJ2-5; CDR3 protein: CASSHPPGQGTQYF
CDR3 length: 14; V gene: TRBV29-1; J gene: TRBJ2-7; CDR3 protein: CSVEVGQGDYEQYF
CDR3 length: 15; V gene: TRBV5-1; J gene: TRBJ1-1; CDR3 protein: CASSSGGQGWTEAFF
CDR3 length: 15; V gene: TRBV4-3; J gene: TRBJ2-5; CDR3 protein: CASSQDYRGAETQYF
CDR3 length: 16; V gene: TRBV30; J gene: TRBJ2-3; CDR3 protein: CAWSRGTAGATDTQYF
CDR3 length: 12; V gene: TRBV29-1; J gene: TRBJ2-1; CDR3 protein: CSVERVGQKQFF
CDR3 length: 14; V gene: TRBV24-1; J gene: TRBJ1-2; CDR3 protein: CATSSNSPAQGYTF
CDR3 length: 13; V gene: TRBV27; J gene: TRBJ1-2; CDR3 protein: CASSFRGAGGYTF
CDR3 length: 14; V gene: TRBV6-5; J gene: TRBJ2-7; CDR3 protein: CASGTSGGFYEQYF
CDR3 length: 15; V gene: TRBV5-1; J gene: TRBJ1-4; CDR3 protein: CASSSARPDNEKLFF
CDR3 length: 15; V gene: TRBV9; J gene: TRBJ2-7; CDR3 protein: CASSVGGTGGYEQYF
CDR3 length: 12; V gene: TRBV15; J gene: TRBJ2-7; CDR3 protein: CATSSQGFEQYF
CDR3 length: 15; V gene: TRBV7-3; J gene: TRBJ2-1; CDR3 protein: CASSLGLAGRNEQFF
CDR3 length: 14; V gene: TRBV18; J gene: TRBJ2-7; CDR3 protein: CASSPGTGTYEQYF
CDR3 length: 15; V gene: TRBV7-2; J gene: TRBJ2-4; CDR3 protein: CASSLLAGELNIQYF
CDR3 length: 13; V gene: TRBV2; J gene: TRBJ1-2; CDR3 protein: CASSETGSYGYTF
CDR3 length: 16; V gene: TRBV2; J gene: TRBJ2-2; CDR3 protein: CASSDGGSPSTGELFF
CDR3 length: 15; V gene: TRBV5-1; J gene: TRBJ2-1; CDR3 protein: CASSPTGDAYNEQFF
CDR3 length: 15; V gene: TRBV5-5; J gene: TRBJ1-5; CDR3 protein: CASSLEGVGGQPQHF
CDR3 length: 16; V gene: TRBV4-1; J gene: TRBJ2-5; CDR3 protein: CASRTEGARGEETQYF
CDR3 length: 17; V gene: TRBV9; J gene: TRBJ2-7; CDR3 protein: CASSVGSGSGGAYEQYF
CDR3 length: 15; V gene: TRBV5-1; J gene: TRBJ2-5; CDR3 protein: CASSLSTSAQETQYF
CDR3 length: 13; V gene: TRBV3-1/TRBV3-2; J gene: TRBJ1-1; CDR3 protein: CASSQAMNTEAFF
CDR3 length: 15; V gene: TRBV5-5; J gene: TRBJ1-4; CDR3 protein: CASSPYGQGDEKLFF
CDR3 length: 14; V gene: TRBV27; J gene: TRBJ2-1; CDR3 protein: CASSPRQGYNEQFF
CDR3 length: 14; V gene: TRBV7-9; J gene: TRBJ2-5; CDR3 protein: CASSHEVPQETQYF
CDR3 length: 14; V gene: TRBV9; J gene: TRBJ2-5; CDR3 protein: CASSVEGGFKTQYF
CDR3 length: 15; V gene: TRBV7-2; J gene: TRBJ2-3; CDR3 protein: CASSFGGPPGDTQYF
CDR3 length: 16; V gene: TRBV5-1; J gene: TRBJ1-1; CDR3 protein: CASSPSGINTNTEAFF
CDR3 length: 15; V gene: TRBV21-1; J gene: TRBJ1-3; CDR3 protein: CASSKLGPKTYTIYF
CDR3 length: 18; V gene: TRBV10-1; J gene: TRBJ2-5; CDR3 protein: CASSPALGTSGESETQYF
CDR3 length: 15; V gene: TRBV19; J gene: TRBJ1-6; CDR3 protein: CASSGGQAYNSPLHF
CDR3 length: 16; V gene: TRBV5-1; J gene: TRBJ1-3; CDR3 protein: CASSRAGGGSGNTIYF
CDR3 length: 12; V gene: TRBV20-1; J gene: TRBJ1-2; CDR3 protein: CSASEGPYGYTF
CDR3 length: 15; V gene: TRBV30; J gene: TRBJ1-5; CDR3 protein: CAWSAGNSGNQPQHF
CDR3 length: 13; V gene: TRBV30; J gene: TRBJ1-6; CDR3 protein: CACRGSRHSPLHF
CDR3 length: 14; V gene: TRBV2; J gene: TRBJ2-3; CDR3 protein: CASSDGLPTDTQYF
CDR3 length: 15; V gene: TRBV3-1/TRBV3-2; J gene: TRBJ2-3; CDR3 protein: CASSQNGGGTDTQYF
CDR3 length: 15; V gene: TRBV19; J gene: TRBJ1-6; CDR3 protein: CASSGGPGDDSPLHF
CDR3 length: 15; V gene: TRBV11-3; J gene: TRBJ1-2; CDR3 protein: CASSLNYGKILGYTF
CDR3 length: 18; V gene: TRBV18; J gene: TRBJ2-7; CDR3 protein: CASSPSGAPDRSSYEQYF